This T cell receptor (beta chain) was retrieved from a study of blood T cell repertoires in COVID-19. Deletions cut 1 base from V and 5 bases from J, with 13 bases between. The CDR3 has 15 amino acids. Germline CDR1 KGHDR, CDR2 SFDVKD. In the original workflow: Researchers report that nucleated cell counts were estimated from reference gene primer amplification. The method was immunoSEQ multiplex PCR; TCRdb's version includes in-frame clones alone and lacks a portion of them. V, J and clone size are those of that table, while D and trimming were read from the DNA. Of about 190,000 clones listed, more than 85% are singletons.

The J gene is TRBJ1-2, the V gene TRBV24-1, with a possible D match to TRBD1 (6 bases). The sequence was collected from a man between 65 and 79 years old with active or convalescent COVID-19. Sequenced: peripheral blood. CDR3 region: CATSDFGGQRYGYTF. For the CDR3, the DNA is TGTGCCACCAGTGATTTTGGTGGACAGCGATATGGCTACACCTTC.